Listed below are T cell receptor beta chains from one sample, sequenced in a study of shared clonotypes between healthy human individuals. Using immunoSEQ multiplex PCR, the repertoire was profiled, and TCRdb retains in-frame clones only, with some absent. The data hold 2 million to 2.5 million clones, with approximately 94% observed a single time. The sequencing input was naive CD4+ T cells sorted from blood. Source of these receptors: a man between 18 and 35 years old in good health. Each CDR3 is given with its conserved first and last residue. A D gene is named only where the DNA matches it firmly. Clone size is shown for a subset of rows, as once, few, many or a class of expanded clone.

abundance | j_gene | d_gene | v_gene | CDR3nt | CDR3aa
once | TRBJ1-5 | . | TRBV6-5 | TGTGCCAGCAGTTCCCTCAGGGGCGGTGGCAATCAGCCCCAGCATTTT | CASSSLRGGGNQPQHF
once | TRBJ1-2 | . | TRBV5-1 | TGCGCCAGCAGCGTACTGGGGACTGCTAACTATGGCTACACCTTC | CASSVLGTANYGYTF
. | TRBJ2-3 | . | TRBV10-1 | TGCGCCAGCAGTGAATATCTAGGAGGGTCGGGAGATACGCAGTATTTT | CASSEYLGGSGDTQYF
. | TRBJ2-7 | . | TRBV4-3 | TGCGCCAGCAGCCAAGGCGAGAGGTCCTCCTACGAGCAGTACTTC | CASSQGERSSYEQYF
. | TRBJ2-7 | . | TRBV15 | TGTGCCACCAGCAGCTACAGTGTCCACGAGCAGTACTTC | CATSSYSVHEQYF
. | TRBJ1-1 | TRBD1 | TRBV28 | TGTGCCAGCAGCGCCCCGGGACAGACGAACACTGAAGCTTTCTTT | CASSAPGQTNTEAFF
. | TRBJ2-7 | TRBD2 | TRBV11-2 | TGTGCCAGCAGCCCCGGACTAGCGGGAGGTGACGAGCAGTACTTC | CASSPGLAGGDEQYF
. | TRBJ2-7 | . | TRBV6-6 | TGTGCCAGCAGTCGGAGCCACTCCTACGAGCAGTACTTC | CASSRSHSYEQYF
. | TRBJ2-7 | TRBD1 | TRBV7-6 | TGTGCCAGCAGCTTAGGGGGGACAGTAACCTACGAGCAGTACTTC | CASSLGGTVTYEQYF
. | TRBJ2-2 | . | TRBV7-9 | TGTGCCAGCACCTCACGGGGGCCAATTAACACCGGGGAGCTGTTTTTT | CASTSRGPINTGELFF
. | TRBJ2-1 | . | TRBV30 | TGTGCCTGGAGTAGGGAGTTCAATGAGCAGTTCTTC | CAWSREFNEQFF
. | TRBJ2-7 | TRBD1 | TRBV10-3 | TGTGCCAGCTCAGGACAGGGGTACGAGCAGTACTTC | CASSGQGYEQYF
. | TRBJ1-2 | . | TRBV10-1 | TGCGCCAGCAGTGAGTCGAATAGTGGAGAGCCGAACTATGGCTACACCTTC | CASSESNSGEPNYGYTF
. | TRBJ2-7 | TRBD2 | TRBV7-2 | TGTGCCAGCAGCCTAGCGGGAGTAGTCTCCTACGAGCAGTACTTC | CASSLAGVVSYEQYF
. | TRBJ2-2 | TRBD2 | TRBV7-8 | TGTGCCAGCAGCTCCCTGACTAGCGGCAACACCGGGGAGCTGTTTTTT | CASSSLTSGNTGELFF
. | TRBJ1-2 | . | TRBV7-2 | TGTGCCAGCAGCCCTTATTGGGACCTATCTATATTCGGTGGCTACACCTTC | CASSPYWDLSIFGGYTF
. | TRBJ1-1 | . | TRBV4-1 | TGCGCCAGCAGCCAAGAATCTAAGGGCCGAAGGACTGAAGCTTTCTTT | CASSQESKGRRTEAFF
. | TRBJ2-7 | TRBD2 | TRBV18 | TGTGCCAGCTCACCGGGGACTAGCGGGAGATATTCCTACGAGCAGTACTTC | CASSPGTSGRYSYEQYF
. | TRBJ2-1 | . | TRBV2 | TGTGCCAGCAGTTTCTCGGTTGAGCAGTTCTTC | CASSFSVEQFF
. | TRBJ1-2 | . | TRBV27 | TGTGCCAGCAGTTTCTCAGCCTCTAACTATGGCTACACCTTC | CASSFSASNYGYTF
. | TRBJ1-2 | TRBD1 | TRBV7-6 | TGTGCCAGCAGCCCGGGGACAGGGAGGAACTATGGCTACACCTTC | CASSPGTGRNYGYTF
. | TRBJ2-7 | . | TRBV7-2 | TGTGCCAGCAGCTTCCAAATCCCTGGGAAGAGCTCCTACGAGCAGTACTTC | CASSFQIPGKSSYEQYF
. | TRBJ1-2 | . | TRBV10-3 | TGTGCCATCAATCAAGGCGGGTATGGCTACACCTTC | CAINQGGYGYTF
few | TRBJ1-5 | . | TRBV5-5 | TGTGCCAGCAGCGGAGGACCCGAGTCAGGGCAGCCCCAGCATTTT | CASSGGPESGQPQHF
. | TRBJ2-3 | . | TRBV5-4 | TGTGCCAGCAGCTTAAGGGTATCTAGCACAGATACGCAGTATTTT | CASSLRVSSTDTQYF
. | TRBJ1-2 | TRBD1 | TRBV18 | TGTGCCAGCTCACCCGCGGACAGGGAGTTTTATGGCTACACCTTC | CASSPADREFYGYTF
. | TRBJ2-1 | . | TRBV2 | TGTGCCAGCATGCTCTCCATGAGCTCCTACAATGAGCAGTTCTTC | CASMLSMSSYNEQFF
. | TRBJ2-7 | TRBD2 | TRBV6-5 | TGTGCCAGCAGACCAGGGACTAGCGGTACCTACGAGCAGTACTTC | CASRPGTSGTYEQYF
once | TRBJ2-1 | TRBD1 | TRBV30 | TGTGCCTGGAGTGACAGGGGGAATGAGCAGTTCTTC | CAWSDRGNEQFF
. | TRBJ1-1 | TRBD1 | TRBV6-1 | TGTGCCAGCAGTGAGGGGGACAGGGACACTGAAGCTTTCTTT | CASSEGDRDTEAFF
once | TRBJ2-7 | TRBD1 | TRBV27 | TGTGCCAGCAGCCATGGCCCGACGGGACAGTTCCTCTGGGAGCAGTACTTC | CASSHGPTGQFLWEQYF
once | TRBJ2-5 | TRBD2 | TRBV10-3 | TGTGCCATCAGTGATATGGCGGGGGGGGAAGAGACCCAGTACTTC | CAISDMAGGEETQYF
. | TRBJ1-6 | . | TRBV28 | TGTGCCAGCAGCACGGCCTCCTATAATTCACCCCTCCACTTT | CASSTASYNSPLHF
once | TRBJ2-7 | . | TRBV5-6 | TGTGCCAGCAGCTTGATAGGGACGACCTACGAGCAGTACTTC | CASSLIGTTYEQYF
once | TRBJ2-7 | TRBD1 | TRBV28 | TGTGCCAGCAGTCGACAGGGGACGCGGGGTAAGCAGTACTTC | CASSRQGTRGKQYF
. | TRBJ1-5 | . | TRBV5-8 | TGTGCCAGCAGCGGGGAATCGGGGATCAATCAGCCCCAGCATTTT | CASSGESGINQPQHF
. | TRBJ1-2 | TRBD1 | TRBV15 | TGTGCCACCAGCAGAGTCGGGGCAGGGGGCTATGGCTACACCTTC | CATSRVGAGGYGYTF